This T cell receptor beta chain was identified in a study of PD-1 blockade in classical Hodgkin lymphoma. Time point given: newly diagnosed, previously untreated cHL patient sample. The ends were cut back, 3 bases at V and 5 bases at J, with 19 bases in the middle. Per the germline V gene, CDR1 is MGHDK and CDR2 is SYGVNS. The CDR3 runs to 17 residues. Sequencing was performed with immunoSEQ multiplex PCR; in TCRdb, only in-frame clones are kept and a portion is missing. The sample shows 70,000 or so clones, approximately 93% of them seen only once. This TCR was sampled from a human donor with classical Hodgkin lymphoma. Sequencing input: peripheral blood mononuclear cells (PBMCs). The chain employs TRBV25-1 and TRBJ2-2; tentatively, D is TRBD1 (5 bases). In DNA form, the CDR3 reads TGTGCCAGCAGTGACACTCGGGCAGGGCGAGTGACCGGGGAGCTGTTTTTT. Its protein product is CASSDTRAGRVTGELFF.